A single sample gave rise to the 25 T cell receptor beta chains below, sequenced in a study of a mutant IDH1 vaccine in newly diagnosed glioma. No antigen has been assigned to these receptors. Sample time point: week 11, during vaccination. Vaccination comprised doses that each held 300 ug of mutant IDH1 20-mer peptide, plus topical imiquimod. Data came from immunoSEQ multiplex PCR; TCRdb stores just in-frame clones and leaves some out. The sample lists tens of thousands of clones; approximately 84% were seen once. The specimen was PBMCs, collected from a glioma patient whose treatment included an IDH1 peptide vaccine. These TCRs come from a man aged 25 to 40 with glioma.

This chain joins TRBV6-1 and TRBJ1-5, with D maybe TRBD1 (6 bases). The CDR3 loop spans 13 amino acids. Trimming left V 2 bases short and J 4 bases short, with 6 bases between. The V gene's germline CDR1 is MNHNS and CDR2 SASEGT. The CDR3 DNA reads TGTGCCAGCAGTGAACAGGGGAATCAGCCCCAGCATTTT. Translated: CASSEQGNQPQHF.

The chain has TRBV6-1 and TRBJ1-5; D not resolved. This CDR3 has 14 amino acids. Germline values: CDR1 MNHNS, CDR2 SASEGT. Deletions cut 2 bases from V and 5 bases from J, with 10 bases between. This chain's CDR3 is CASSESGPYQPQHF. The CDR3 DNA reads TGTGCCAGCAGTGAATCGGGTCCCTATCAGCCCCAGCATTTT.

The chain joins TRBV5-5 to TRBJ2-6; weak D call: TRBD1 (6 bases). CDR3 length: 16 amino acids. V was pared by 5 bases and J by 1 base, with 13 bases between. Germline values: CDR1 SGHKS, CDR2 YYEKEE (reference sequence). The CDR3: CASSPTTGSGANVLTF. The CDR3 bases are TGTGCCAGCAGTCCCACGACAGGATCTGGGGCCAACGTCCTGACTTTC.

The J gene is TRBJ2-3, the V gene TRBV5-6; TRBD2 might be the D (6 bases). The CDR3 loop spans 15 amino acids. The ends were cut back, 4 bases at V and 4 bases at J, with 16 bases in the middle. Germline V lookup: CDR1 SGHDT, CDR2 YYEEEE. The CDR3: CASSPPYGRSDTQYF. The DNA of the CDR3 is TGTGCCAGCAGCCCCCCTTACGGGAGATCAGATACGCAGTATTTT.

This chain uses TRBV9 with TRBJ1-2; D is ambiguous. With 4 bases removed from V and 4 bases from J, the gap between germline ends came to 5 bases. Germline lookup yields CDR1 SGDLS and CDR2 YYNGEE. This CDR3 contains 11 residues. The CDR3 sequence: CASSPGYGYTF. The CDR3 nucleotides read TGTGCCAGCAGCCCCGGCTATGGCTACACCTTC.

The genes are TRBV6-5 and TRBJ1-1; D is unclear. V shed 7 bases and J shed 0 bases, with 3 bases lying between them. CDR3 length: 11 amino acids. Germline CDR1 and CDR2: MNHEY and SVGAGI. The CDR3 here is CASTLNTEAFF. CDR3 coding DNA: TGTGCCAGCACGTTGAACACTGAAGCTTTCTTT.

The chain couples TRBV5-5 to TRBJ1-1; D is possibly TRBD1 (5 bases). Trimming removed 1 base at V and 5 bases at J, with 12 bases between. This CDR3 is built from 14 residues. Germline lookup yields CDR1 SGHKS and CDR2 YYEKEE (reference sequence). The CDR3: CASSLSSGETEAFF. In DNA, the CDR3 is TGTGCCAGCAGCTTGTCGTCGGGGGAAACTGAAGCTTTCTTT. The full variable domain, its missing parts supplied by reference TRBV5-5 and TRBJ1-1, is DAGVTQSPTHLIKTRGQQVTLRCSPISGHKSVSWYQQVLGQGPQFIFQYYEKEERGRGNFPDRFSARQFPNYSSELNVNALLLGDSALYLCASSLSSGETEAFFGQGTRLTVV.

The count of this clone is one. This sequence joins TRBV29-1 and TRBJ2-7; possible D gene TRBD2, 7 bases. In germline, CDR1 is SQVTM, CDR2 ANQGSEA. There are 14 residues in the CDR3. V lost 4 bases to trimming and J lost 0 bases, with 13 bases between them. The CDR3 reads CSVGRGGRSYEQYF. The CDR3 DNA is TGCAGCGTTGGTCGCGGGGGCCGCTCCTACGAGCAGTACTTC.

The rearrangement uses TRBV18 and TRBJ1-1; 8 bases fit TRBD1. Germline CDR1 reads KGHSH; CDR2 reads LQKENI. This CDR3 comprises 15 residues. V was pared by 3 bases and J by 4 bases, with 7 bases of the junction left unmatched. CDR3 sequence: CASSPLTGEGTEAFF. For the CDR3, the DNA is TGTGCCAGCTCACCCCTGACAGGGGAGGGCACTGAAGCTTTCTTT.

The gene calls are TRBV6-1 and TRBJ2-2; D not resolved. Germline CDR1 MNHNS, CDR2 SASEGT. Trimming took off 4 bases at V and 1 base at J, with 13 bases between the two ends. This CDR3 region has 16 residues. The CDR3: CASSAPVQRNTGELFF. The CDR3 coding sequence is TGTGCCAGCAGTGCACCAGTCCAGAGGAACACCGGGGAGCTGTTTTTT.

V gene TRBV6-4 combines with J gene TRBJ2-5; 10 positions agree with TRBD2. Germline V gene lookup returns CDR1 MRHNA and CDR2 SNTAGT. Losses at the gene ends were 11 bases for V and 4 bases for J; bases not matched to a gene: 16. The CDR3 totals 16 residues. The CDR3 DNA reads TGTGCCCAGCACGCAAGCGGGAGGGGGGAACTAGAGACCCAGTACTTC. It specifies CAQHASGRGELETQYF.

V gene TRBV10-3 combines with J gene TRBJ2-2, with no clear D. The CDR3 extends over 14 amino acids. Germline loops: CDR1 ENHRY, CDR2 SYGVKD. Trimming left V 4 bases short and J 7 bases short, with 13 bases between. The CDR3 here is CAISADLLNGELFF. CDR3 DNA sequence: TGTGCCATCAGTGCGGACCTATTAAACGGGGAGCTGTTTTTT.

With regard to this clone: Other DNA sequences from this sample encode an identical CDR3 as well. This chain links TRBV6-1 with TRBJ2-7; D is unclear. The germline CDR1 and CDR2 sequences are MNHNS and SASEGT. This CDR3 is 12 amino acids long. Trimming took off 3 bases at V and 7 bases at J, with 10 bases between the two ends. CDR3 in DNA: TGTGCCAGCAGTGAGTCGGCTTATGAGCAGTACTTC. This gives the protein CASSESAYEQYF.

The CDR3 spells CASSLTDTEAFF. The CDR3 DNA follows: TGTGCCAGCAGCTTAACAGACACTGAAGCTTTCTTT. The chain combines TRBV5-6 with TRBJ1-1, with D hard to call. Germline V lookup: CDR1 SGHDT, CDR2 YYEEEE. With 2 bases removed from V and 3 bases from J, the gap between germline ends came to 5 bases. The CDR3 length is 12 residues.

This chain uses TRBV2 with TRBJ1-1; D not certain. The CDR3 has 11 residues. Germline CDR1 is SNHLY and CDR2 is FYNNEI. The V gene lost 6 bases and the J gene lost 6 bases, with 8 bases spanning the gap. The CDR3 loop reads CASSYYSEAFF. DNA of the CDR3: TGTGCCAGCAGCTACTATTCTGAAGCTTTCTTT.

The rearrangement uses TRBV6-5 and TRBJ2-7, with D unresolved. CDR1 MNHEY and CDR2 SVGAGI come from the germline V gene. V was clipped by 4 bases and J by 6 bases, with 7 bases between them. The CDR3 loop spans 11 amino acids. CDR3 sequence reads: CASSSMSEQYF. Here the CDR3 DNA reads TGTGCCAGCAGTTCGATGTCCGAGCAGTACTTC.

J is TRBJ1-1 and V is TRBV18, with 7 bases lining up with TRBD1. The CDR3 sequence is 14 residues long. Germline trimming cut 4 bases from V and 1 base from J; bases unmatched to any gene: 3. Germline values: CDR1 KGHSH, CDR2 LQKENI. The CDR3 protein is CASSQGTENTEAFF. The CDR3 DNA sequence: TGTGCCAGCTCACAAGGGACAGAGAACACTGAAGCTTTCTTT.

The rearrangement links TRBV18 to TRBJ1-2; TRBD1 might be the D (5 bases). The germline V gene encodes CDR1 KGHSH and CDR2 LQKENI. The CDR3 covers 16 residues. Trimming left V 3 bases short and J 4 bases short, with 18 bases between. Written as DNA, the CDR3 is TGTGCCAGCTCACCGAAGGACACAGGCTTTAGCTATGGCTACACCTTC. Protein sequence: CASSPKDTGFSYGYTF.

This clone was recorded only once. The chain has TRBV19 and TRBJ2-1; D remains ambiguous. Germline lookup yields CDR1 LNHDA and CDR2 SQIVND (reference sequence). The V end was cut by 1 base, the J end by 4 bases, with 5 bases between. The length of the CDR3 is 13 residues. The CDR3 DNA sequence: TGTGCCAGTAGTATAGCCGATTACAATGAGCAGTTCTTC. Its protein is CASSIADYNEQFF.

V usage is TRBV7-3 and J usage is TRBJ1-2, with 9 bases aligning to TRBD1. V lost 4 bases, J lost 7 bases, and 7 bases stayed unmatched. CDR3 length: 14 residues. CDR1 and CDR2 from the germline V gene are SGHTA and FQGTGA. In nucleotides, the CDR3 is TGTGCCAGCAGCTCATTGGGACAGGGAAGTGGCTACACCTTC. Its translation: CASSSLGQGSGYTF.

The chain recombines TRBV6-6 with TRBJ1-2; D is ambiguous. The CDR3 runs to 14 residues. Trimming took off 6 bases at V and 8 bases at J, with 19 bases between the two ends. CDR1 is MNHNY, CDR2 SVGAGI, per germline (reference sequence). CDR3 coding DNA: TGTGCCAGCAGAGTTCCACATGAGACGGCCGGCTACACCTTC. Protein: CASRVPHETAGYTF.

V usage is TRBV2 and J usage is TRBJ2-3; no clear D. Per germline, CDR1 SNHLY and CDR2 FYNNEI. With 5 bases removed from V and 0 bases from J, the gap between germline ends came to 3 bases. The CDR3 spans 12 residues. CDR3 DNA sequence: TGTGCCAGCAGTTTTAGCACAGATACGCAGTATTTT. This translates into CASSFSTDTQYF.

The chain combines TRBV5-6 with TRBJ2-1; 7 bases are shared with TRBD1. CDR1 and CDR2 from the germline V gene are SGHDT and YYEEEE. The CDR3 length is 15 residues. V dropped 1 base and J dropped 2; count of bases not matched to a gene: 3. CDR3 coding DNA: TGTGCCAGCAGCTTGACACAGGGGCCCTACAATGAGCAGTTCTTC. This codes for CASSLTQGPYNEQFF.

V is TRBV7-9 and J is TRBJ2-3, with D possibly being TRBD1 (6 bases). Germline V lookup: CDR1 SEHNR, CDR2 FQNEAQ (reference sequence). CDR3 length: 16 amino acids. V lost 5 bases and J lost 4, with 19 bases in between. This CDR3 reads CASSPTLGGGPDTQYF. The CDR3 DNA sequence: TGTGCCAGCAGCCCTACATTAGGGGGTGGACCAGATACGCAGTATTTT. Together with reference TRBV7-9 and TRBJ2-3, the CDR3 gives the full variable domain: DTGVSQNPRHKITKRGQNVTFRCDPISEHNRLYWYRQTLGQGPEFLTYFQNEAQLEKSRLLSDRFSAERPKGSFSTLEIQRTEQGDSAMYLCASSPTLGGGPDTQYFGPGTRLTVL.

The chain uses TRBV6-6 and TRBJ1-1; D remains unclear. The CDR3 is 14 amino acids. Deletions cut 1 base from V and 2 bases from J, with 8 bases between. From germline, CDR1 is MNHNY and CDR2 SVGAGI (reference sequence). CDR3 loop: CASSYYGPNTEAFF. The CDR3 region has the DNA TGTGCCAGCAGTTACTACGGACCAAACACTGAAGCTTTCTTT.